This T cell receptor (beta chain) was sequenced in a study of shared clonotypes between healthy human individuals. On the study more broadly: There were three CD4 naive, three CD4 memory, two CD8 naive and one CD8 memory plates per donor.

Some clones are missing from TCRdb's copy, which holds only in-frame ones; the method was immunoSEQ multiplex PCR. The sample carries millions of clones, approximately 90% recorded once. Donors were healthy HIV-negative adults without recent acute infections or vaccinations. The sequence derives from a man between 18 and 29 years old in good health. Material: naive CD4+ T cells sorted from blood. Subset noted: CD45RA+ positively selected.

In nucleotides, the CDR3 is TGTGCCAGCAGCGCCCGTTGGGACAGCGAAAACTATGGCTACACCTTC. It codes for CASSARWDSENYGYTF. V is TRBV7-9 and J is TRBJ1-2; 7 bases line up with TRBD1. Germline CDR1 reads SEHNR; CDR2 reads FQNEAQ (reference sequence). The trim removed 5 bases at V and 2 bases at J, leaving 11 bases unmatched. The CDR3 has 16 residues.